The TCR beta chain under discussion was sequenced for a study of T cells in Graves' hyperthyroidism and ophthalmopathy (dated by TCRdb to about 2019). Concerning the study at large: A discovery cohort of roughly 100 patients, 43 with Graves' ophthalmopathy and fewer than 65 with stable Graves' hyperthyroidism, was used to find distinguishing TCR V-J signatures. An independent validation cohort of 18 to 20 hyperthyroidism patients and about 15 patients who later progressed to ophthalmopathy tested prospective prediction of ophthalmopathy. For training and testing, the roughly 93 patients in the discovery cohort were randomly divided in a 7:3 ratio. Thyroid tissue and blood T-cell repertoires from more than 5 Graves' hyperthyroidism patients were also compared in the study. After blood sampling, hyperthyroidism patients were treated with methimazole at a starting dose of 30 mg daily, and ophthalmopathy patients were treated with high-dose intravenous methylprednisolone. According to the paper, TCR Vbeta CDR3 sequencing was carried out on more than 120 peripheral blood samples, which came from under 50 ophthalmopathy, under 85 hyperthyroidism and some 17 progressor patients. The full study reports these points: During validation, the model predicted progression to ophthalmopathy a median of around six months ahead of onset, with around 71% sensitivity and more than 72% specificity. Blood samples also contained most of the expanded thyroid clonotypes (frequency above 0.001), which suggests that blood repertoires may reflect thyroid immune responses. A model built on a 13 V-J signature distinguished ophthalmopathy from stable hyperthyroidism, reaching 87.88% sensitivity and under 84% specificity in cross-validation and 80%/75% in testing. Sample size was not statistically predetermined, and blinding of investigators to group allocation was not performed.

The germline V gene (reference sequence) sets CDR1 to LNHNV and CDR2 to YYDKDF. V loses 0 bases, J loses 7 bases, and the germline ends lie 4 bases apart. Spanning cysteine to phenylalanine, the CDR3 consists of 11 amino acids. Only CDR3 DNA is held: 33 bases, read in frame from base 1. A patient counted as having stable Graves' hyperthyroidism if no progression to ophthalmopathy occurred over 18 months of follow-up. Hyperthyroidism patients were newly diagnosed, with disease duration under 2 months, and aged 18 to 65 years. Patients with uncontrolled infections, other autoimmune diseases, pregnancy or lactation were excluded. Clinical symptoms, serum thyroxine and TRAb, thyroid ultrasound, and orbital computed tomography formed the basis for the diagnoses. Total RNA was extracted using Trizol reagent, and RNA quality was assessed on an Agilent 2100 Bioanalyzer. This clonotype was recorded at least ten times. The clone's antigen remains unknown. Per-base quality was not reported, and no clone a single base away is much larger than it.

TCR beta CDR3 regions were amplified from RNA transcripts. For the first round of RT-PCR on the TCR CDR3, the HTBI primer set was used together with the Qiagen OneStep RT-PCR kit. A second multiplex PCR round built the libraries, followed by size selection and purification. Sequencing of the libraries was done on an Illumina HiSeq2000 using paired-end 100 bp reads. As for the original processing: SOAPnuke was used to process the raw data, removing reads that contained adapters or uncalled bases, had a mean Phred below 15, or lacked an exact match to the constant primer or identifier. High-quality paired reads were merged using COPE v1.2.5, and each unique nucleotide sequence was defined as a clonotype. MiTCR v1.1 was used to align the clonotypes against IMGT TRBV, TRBD and TRBJ reference segments. Only V-J combinations with frequency above 0.0001, covering about 99% of repertoires, were analysed. A TCS score was defined as the ratio of F50 (clonal expansion) to E x V (chaos), with BLOSUM62-based TCRdist applied between CDR3 peptides within each V-J. Welch's t-statistics and random forest reduced 500 to 550 V-J features to under 15, which were used in a naive Bayes classifier (R e1071). The public sequencing data were trimmed at Q25 with fastp and processed into clonotypes with MiXCR by TCRdb, which kept only in-frame beta chains. CDR3 protein duplicates are merged, each entry listing the most common genes and DNA. TCRdb assigned the V and J calls; the authors' analysis was not used. The sample has hundreds of thousands of distinct CDR3 sequences on record, about 43% of them singletons. The ten most abundant clones make up 8% to 8.5% of the sample.

This clonotype was obtained from a woman younger than 30 with Graves' hyperthyroidism. Donor details come from another sample of the same person, matched by shared clones. The sequenced sample was peripheral blood or thyroid tissue (not recorded which). The sequence is built from TRBV15 and TRBJ2-7; no D segment can be confidently identified. The CDR3: CATSRDKEQYF. In nucleotide form, the sequence is TGTGCCACCAGCAGAGATAAAGAGCAGTACTTC.